The 9 T cell receptor beta chains listed next were all sequenced from one sample in a study of blood T cell repertoires in COVID-19. Measured with immunoSEQ multiplex PCR; TCRdb has only the in-frame clones, and not every one. Of roughly 260,000 clones listed, about 88% were seen once; the top ten hold roughly 2%. Sequenced: peripheral blood. These receptor sequences come from a woman aged 40-49 years who had recovered from COVID-19.

This clone was counted between two and nine times. DNA of the CDR3: TGCGCCAGCAGCCAAGCTACCCAAGAGACCCAGTACTTC. Encoded protein: CASSQATQETQYF. The rearrangement joins TRBV4-1 to TRBJ2-5; no clear D gene. This CDR3 spans 13 amino acids. V dropped 1 base and J dropped 1 base, with 4 bases sitting between them. CDR1 and CDR2 (germline): MGHRA, YSYEKL.

This clone occurred once. The V call is TRBV5-1, the J call TRBJ2-5; possible D gene TRBD2, 5 bases. CDR3 size: 15 residues. Germline-derived CDR1 and CDR2 are SGHRS and YFSETQ. V lost 2 bases to trimming and J lost 4 bases, with 15 bases between them. CDR3 protein: CASSFLPGSGETQYF. DNA for the CDR3: TGCGCCAGCAGCTTTCTTCCGGGGTCGGGAGAGACCCAGTACTTC. The entire variable domain, with the rest obtained from reference TRBV5-1 and TRBJ2-5, is as follows: KAGVTQTPRYLIKTRGQQVTLSCSPISGHRSVSWYQQTPGQGLQFLFEYFSETQRNKGNFPGRFSGRQFSNSRSEMNVSTLELGDSALYLCASSFLPGSGETQYFGPGTRLLVL.

This chain connects TRBV6-1 to TRBJ2-7; the match to TRBD2 covers 8 bases. The CDR3 is 15 amino acids. From germline, CDR1 is MNHNS and CDR2 SASEGT. Germline trimming cut 3 bases from V and 3 bases from J; bases unmatched to any gene: 7. The CDR3: CASSDSSGGIYEQYF. The CDR3 bases are TGTGCCAGCAGTGATTCCAGCGGGGGTATCTACGAGCAGTACTTC.

This clone was found a few times. The V and J genes are TRBV28 and TRBJ1-5, with a possible D match to TRBD1 (5 bases). CDR1 and CDR2 from the germline V gene are MDHEN and SYDVKM. The CDR3 is 16 amino acids. With 2 bases removed from V and 1 base from J, the gap between germline ends came to 12 bases. The CDR3 loop is CASSLGAGMSNQPQHF. In DNA form, the CDR3 reads TGTGCCAGCAGTTTAGGGGCAGGGATGAGCAATCAGCCCCAGCATTTT.

The chain carries TRBV9 and TRBJ2-6, with 8 nucleotides matching TRBD1. J was trimmed by 0 bases and V by 3 bases; bases with no gene match: 8. There are 18 residues in the CDR3. CDR1 is SGDLS and CDR2 is YYNGEE in the germline V gene. The CDR3 spells CASSGRQGKPSGANVLTF. The CDR3 DNA reads as TGTGCCAGCAGCGGCCGACAGGGGAAACCCTCTGGGGCCAACGTCCTGACTTTC.

V and J are TRBV20-1 and TRBJ2-5; 9 bases map to TRBD1. The V gene's germline CDR1 is DFQATT and CDR2 SNEGSKA (reference sequence). Trimming at V came to 3 bases and at J to 5 bases, leaving 7 bases not matched to a gene. The CDR3 contains 14 residues. As DNA, the CDR3 is TGCAGTGCTAGTCTCACAGGGGGCTTGGAGACCCAGTACTTC. As protein: CSASLTGGLETQYF.

This chain joins TRBV7-3 and TRBJ1-2; tentative D call: TRBD1 (5 bases). V was trimmed by 5 bases and J by 0 bases, leaving 16 bases between them. The CDR3 is made up of 16 amino acids. Germline CDR1 SGHTA, CDR2 FQGTGA. CDR3 protein: CASSPFGGGTNYGYTF. The CDR3 DNA sequence: TGTGCCAGCAGCCCCTTCGGGGGGGGGACTAACTATGGCTACACCTTC.

The J gene is TRBJ1-1, the V gene TRBV11-3; D is ambiguous. CDR3 length equals 13 residues. Germline V lookup: CDR1 SGHNT, CDR2 YENEEA. Trimming took off 9 bases at V and 5 bases at J, with 16 bases between the two ends. The CDR3 DNA is TGTGCCAGTCGTCTCGGGTTGTATACTGAAGCTTTCTTT. This encodes CASRLGLYTEAFF.

The chain links TRBV11-3 to TRBJ2-5; TRBD2 agrees at 7 bases. The CDR3 sequence is 15 residues long. Per germline, CDR1 SGHNT and CDR2 YENEEA. With 5 bases clipped from V and 3 bases from J, the junction kept 9 bases outside the gene matches. CDR3 sequence (DNA): TGTGCCAGCAGCCCGGACCCAGCGGGGAAAGAGACCCAGTACTTC. It encodes CASSPDPAGKETQYF. Based on the CDR3 plus reference TRBV11-3 and TRBJ2-5, the full variable domain is EAGVVQSPRYKIIEKKQPVAFWCNPISGHNTLYWYLQNLGQGPELLIRYENEEAVDDSQLPKDRFSAERLKGVDSTLKIQPAELGDSAVYLCASSPDPAGKETQYFGPGTRLLVL.